Shown below are 7 T cell receptor beta chains from a single sample sequenced in a study of tumor-infiltrating lymphocytes in oesophageal squamous cell carcinoma. TCRdb redid the calling of the PCR reads with MiXCR, one entry per CDR3 protein. The data contain nearly 20,000 distinct CDR3 sequences, approximately 40% of them singletons. Sequenced material: blood. These receptors came from a male donor with esophageal squamous cell carcinoma.

The genes are TRBV9 and TRBJ2-7, with 11 bases fitting TRBD1. V lost 4 bases and J lost 0; bases outside the gene matches: 3. CDR1 and CDR2 (germline): SGDLS, YYNGEE. CDR3 length: 15 residues. The CDR3 region has the DNA TGTGCCAGCAGCACCGGGACAGGGGGCTCCTACGAGCAGTACTTC. This sequence encodes CASSTGTGGSYEQYF.

The chain joins TRBV7-2 to TRBJ2-1; 8 bases match TRBD1. The assigned J gene may be wrong: the sequence end matches TRBJ2-7 better. CDR1 is SGHTA and CDR2 is FQGNSA in the germline V gene. The CDR3 spans 15 residues. The CDR3 region has the DNA TGTGCCAGCAGCTTACCGGGACAGGTAAAATACGAGCAGTACTTC. Translating gives CASSLPGQVKYEQYF.

This clonotype was detected ten times or more. V is TRBV5-1 and J is TRBJ1-4; 7 bases line up with TRBD1. After removal of 4 bases from V and 7 bases from J, the junction contained 10 bases not matched to a gene. Per the germline V gene, CDR1 is SGHRS and CDR2 is YFSETQ. CDR3 length: 15 residues. The CDR3 DNA reads as TGCGCCAGCAGCACTCAAGGGGGCGCGTCTGAAAAACTGTTTTTT. Protein product: CASSTQGGASEKLFF.

Sample share makes this clonotype medium-sized. J is TRBJ2-7 and V is TRBV11-2, with 7 bases that match TRBD1. Germline values: CDR1 SGHAT, CDR2 FQNNGV. Germline trimming cut 4 bases from V and 6 bases from J; bases unmatched to any gene: 21. The CDR3 sequence is 18 residues long. CDR3 sequence reads: CASSSRKKTGLSPSEQYF. CDR3 bases: TGTGCCAGCAGCTCAAGAAAGAAGACAGGGCTTAGTCCCTCCGAGCAGTACTTC.

This sequence joins TRBV5-6 and TRBJ2-5; D not resolved. The CDR3 is 13 amino acids. Germline V gene data show CDR1 as SGHDT and CDR2 as YYEEEE. The V and J ends lost 1 base and 2 bases respectively, with 6 bases between them. The DNA for the CDR3 is TGTGCCAGCAGCTTGAGTCAGCAAGAGACCCAGTACTTC. This codes for CASSLSQQETQYF.

The genes are TRBV11-2 and TRBJ2-3; 7 bases map to TRBD2. The CDR3 spans 12 residues. The germline CDR1 and CDR2 sequences are SGHAT and FQNNGV. The V gene end was trimmed by 10 bases and the J gene end by 2 bases; junction bases not matched to a gene: 3. This CDR3 is CATGRITDTQYF. CDR3 DNA sequence: TGTGCCACCGGGAGGATCACAGATACGCAGTATTTT. The full variable domain, in which reference TRBV11-2 and TRBJ2-3 provide the parts outside the CDR3, is EAGVAQSPRYKIIEKRQSVAFWCNPISGHATLYWYQQILGQGPKLLIQFQNNGVVDDSQLPKDRFSAERLKGVDSTLKIQPAKLEDSAVYLCATGRITDTQYFGPGTRLTVL.

This clonotype was seen many times. The J gene is TRBJ2-1, the V gene TRBV5-3; 12 bases agree with TRBD2. TRBV5-3 is an open reading frame, and its role is uncertain. Trimming removed 4 bases from V and 9 bases from J; junction bases left unmatched: 23. The CDR3 runs 20 residues. CDR3 nucleotide sequence: TGTGCCAGAAGCCCAAGATCTTCCAAATTACGGACTAGCGGGGAAGGTGAGCAGTTCTTC. Its protein is CARSPRSSKLRTSGEGEQFF.